Given below is one TCR beta chain in context. Its target antigen remains unknown. The input lacks base qualities; no much larger clone sits a single base away. Peripheral blood CD8+ and CD4+ T cells from healthy donors, Susac syndrome patients and multiple sclerosis patients were profiled using high-throughput TCR beta sequencing. The multiple sclerosis controls were treatment-naive patients whose relapsing-remitting disease, either stable or active, fulfilled the revised McDonald criteria. Bulk CD8+ and CD4+ T cells were purified by magnetic negative isolation, while CD8+ TEMRA cells were enriched using FACS. Blood was collected in EDTA tubes and processed within 24 hours, with PBMCs isolated through density gradient centrifugation. PBMCs intended for TCR sequencing were frozen in liquid nitrogen and were later thawed in a 37 degrees C water bath. A purity of at least 90% was achieved for sorted or isolated CD4+, CD8+ and CD8+ TEMRA cells.

This entry belongs to a study of CD8 T cells in Susac syndrome (dated by TCRdb to the late 2010s). About the investigation overall: Repertoire sequencing was used to test whether CD8+ T cell activation and differentiation in Susac syndrome was antigen driven.

RNA was extracted with the RNeasy kit and about 0.5 to 1 ug was reverse transcribed using random hexamers. TCR beta CDR3 regions were amplified with the immunoSEQ multiplex PCR assay covering 54 Vbeta and 13 Jbeta segments. Bias from PCR amplification was corrected by using a synthetic template baseline for primer optimization and for computational correction. From the authors' description of their analysis: Reads were annotated to V, D and J genes according to IMGT and were analyzed with immunoSEQ Analyzer, with only productive sequences retained. Clonality was calculated as one minus the Shannon entropy normalized by log2 of the number of productive unique sequences. For each patient and control, public and private clones were evaluated within the 100 most prevalent clones. A clone was defined as Susac-specific if it was absent from the healthy and MS cohorts, from approximately 980 published viral clones and from other ImmuneACCESS disease sequences. TCRdb applied fastp at Q25 and MiXCR to the public reads, then kept only in-frame beta chains. Entries that share a CDR3 protein sequence are merged under the most common genes and DNA. The V and J calls, along with clone size, are taken from TCRdb and not from the paper's own processing. Counted in this sample were fewer than 350,000 distinct CDR3 sequences; 92% of them appeared once. The ten top clones hold more than 0.06% of the sample.

On the study overall, not on this receptor specifically: The number of individuals in the TCR sequencing and HLA analysis was acknowledged as relatively small.

The junction carries 10 bases between V and J, which are trimmed by 0 bases and 10 bases respectively. Including the terminal cysteine and phenylalanine, the CDR3 comprises 12 residues. The entry retains the CDR3 DNA only, 36 bases that are in frame from base 1. The germline V gene encodes CDR1 SGHRS and CDR2 YFSETQ. The sequence was obtained from a human donor with multiple sclerosis. The rearranged chain carries TRBV5-1 and TRBJ1-1; the D gene assignment is ambiguous. The specimen was CD4+ T cells from PBMCs. The CDR3 region: CASSLEGSAAFF. The sequence in DNA is TGCGCCAGCAGCTTGGAGGGTTCTGCAGCTTTCTTT.